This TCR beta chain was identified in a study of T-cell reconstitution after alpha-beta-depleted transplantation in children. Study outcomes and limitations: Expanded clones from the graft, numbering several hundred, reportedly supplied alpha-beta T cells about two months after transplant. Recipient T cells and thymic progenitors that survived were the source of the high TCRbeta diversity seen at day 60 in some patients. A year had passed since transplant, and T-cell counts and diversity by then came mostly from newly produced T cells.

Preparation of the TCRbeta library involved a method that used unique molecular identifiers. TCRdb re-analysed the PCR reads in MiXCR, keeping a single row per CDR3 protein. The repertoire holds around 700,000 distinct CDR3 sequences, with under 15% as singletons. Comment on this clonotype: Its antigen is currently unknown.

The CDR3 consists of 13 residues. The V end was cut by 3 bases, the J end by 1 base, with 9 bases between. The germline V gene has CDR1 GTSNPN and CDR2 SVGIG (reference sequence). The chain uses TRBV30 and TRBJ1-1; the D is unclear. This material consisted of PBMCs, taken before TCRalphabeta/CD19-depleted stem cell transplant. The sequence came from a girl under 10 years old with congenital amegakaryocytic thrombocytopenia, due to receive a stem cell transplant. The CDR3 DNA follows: TGTGCCTGGAGAGGTTCCGCGAACACTGAAGCTTTCTTT. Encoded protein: CAWRGSANTEAFF.